Below are 4 T cell receptor beta chains sequenced from a single sample in a study of shared clonotypes between healthy human individuals. Here immunoSEQ multiplex PCR was the method, and the copy in TCRdb shows in-frame clones only, minus some. This table has under 2,000,000 clones, about 95% appearing once. Naive CD8 cells comprised CD45RO-negative, CCR7-positively selected cells, excluding terminally differentiated effector memory CD45RA+ cells. The sequenced sample consisted of naive CD8+ T cells sorted from blood. These receptors were obtained from a man in his late teens or twenties in good health.

As to this clone: Other DNA sequences in this specimen translate into the identical CDR3. The rearrangement joins TRBV27 to TRBJ1-2; 9 bases line up with TRBD1. The CDR3 runs to 13 residues. J lost 6 bases, V lost 5 bases, and 4 bases had no gene match. Looked up from germline, CDR1 is MNHEY and CDR2 is SMNVEV (reference sequence). CDR3 loop: CASSPWTGDGYTF. DNA for the CDR3: TGTGCCAGCAGTCCGTGGACAGGGGATGGCTACACCTTC.

This clone was seen only once. The DNA of the CDR3 is TGCAGTGCTACCACGGGGGAGCAGTACTTC. Amino acids: CSATTGEQYF. The chain employs TRBV20-1 and TRBJ2-7, with D tentatively TRBD2 (5 bases). The CDR3 loop spans 10 amino acids. The V end was cut by 4 bases, the J end by 7 bases, with 8 bases between. Germline CDR1 and CDR2: DFQATT and SNEGSKA (reference sequence).

This clone appeared a few times. This chain joins TRBV19 and TRBJ1-6, with TRBD1 as a possible D gene (5 bases). Between the trimmed V and J ends, which lost 1 base and 7 bases, there was a span of 11 bases. Germline V CDR1 and CDR2: LNHDA, SQIVND (reference sequence). The CDR3 runs 15 residues. The CDR3 nucleotides are TGTGCCAGTAGTATAGCGGGGACGGAGAATTCACCCCTCCACTTT. This sequence encodes CASSIAGTENSPLHF. The complete variable domain, with remaining parts taken from reference TRBV19 and TRBJ1-6, reads DGGITQSPKYLFRKEGQNVTLSCEQNLNHDAMYWYRQDPGQGLRLIYYSQIVNDFQKGDIAEGYSVSREKKESFPLTVTSAQKNPTAFYLCASSIAGTENSPLHFGNGTRLTVT.

This chain uses TRBV9 with TRBJ2-7, with D possibly being TRBD1 or TRBD2 (7 bases each). Trimming left V 3 bases short and J 4 bases short, with 14 bases between. The length of the CDR3 is 14 residues. The germline V gene encodes CDR1 SGDLS and CDR2 YYNGEE. This chain's CDR3 is CASSEGAGVYEQYF. The DNA for the CDR3 is TGTGCCAGCAGCGAGGGGGCGGGAGTGTACGAGCAGTACTTC.